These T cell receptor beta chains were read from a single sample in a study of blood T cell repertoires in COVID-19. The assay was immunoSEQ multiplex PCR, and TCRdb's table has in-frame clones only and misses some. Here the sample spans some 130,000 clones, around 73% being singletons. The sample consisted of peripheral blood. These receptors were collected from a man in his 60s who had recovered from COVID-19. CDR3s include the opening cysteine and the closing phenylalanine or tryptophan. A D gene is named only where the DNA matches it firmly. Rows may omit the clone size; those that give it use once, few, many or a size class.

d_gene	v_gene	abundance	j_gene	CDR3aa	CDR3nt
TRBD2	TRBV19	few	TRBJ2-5	CASSMGTSGRGETQYF	TGTGCCAGTAGTATGGGAACTAGCGGGAGAGGAGAGACCCAGTACTTC
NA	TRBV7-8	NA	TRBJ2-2	CASSLAEGANTGELFF	TGTGCCAGCAGCTTAGCGGAGGGCGCGAACACCGGGGAGCTGTTTTTT
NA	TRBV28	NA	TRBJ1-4	CASNPHRAEKLFF	TGTGCCAGCAACCCCCACAGGGCTGAAAAACTGTTTTTT
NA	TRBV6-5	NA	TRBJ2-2	CASTHLGAGELFF	TGTGCCAGCACCCACCTGGGGGCAGGAGAGCTGTTTTTT
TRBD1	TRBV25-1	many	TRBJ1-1	CASSSRQGPQRNTEAFF	TGTGCCAGCAGTTCCCGACAGGGGCCTCAACGGAACACTGAAGCTTTCTTT
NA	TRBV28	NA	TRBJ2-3	CASRQQRSTDTQYF	TGTGCCAGCAGACAACAGCGGAGCACAGATACGCAGTATTTT
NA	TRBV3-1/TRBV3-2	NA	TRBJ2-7	CASSQEGASPDYEQYF	TGTGCCAGCAGCCAAGAGGGGGCCAGTCCTGACTACGAGCAGTACTTC
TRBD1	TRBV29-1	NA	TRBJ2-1	CSVAITGDYNEQFF	TGCAGCGTCGCTATTACAGGGGACTACAATGAGCAGTTCTTC
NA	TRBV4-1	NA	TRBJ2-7	CASSHGRGFGTPYEQYF	TGCGCCAGCAGCCATGGGAGGGGGTTTGGTACGCCCTACGAGCAGTACTTC
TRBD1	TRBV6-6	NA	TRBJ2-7	CASSQGVAGPYEQYF	TGTGCCAGCAGCCAGGGGGTAGCCGGGCCCTACGAGCAGTACTTC
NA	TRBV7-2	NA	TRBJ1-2	CASSLDAGVGYTF	TGTGCCAGCAGCTTAGACGCAGGGGTCGGCTACACCTTC
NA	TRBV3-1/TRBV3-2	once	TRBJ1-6	CASSPRDNSPLHF	TGTGCCAGCAGCCCCCGGGATAATTCACCCCTCCACTTT
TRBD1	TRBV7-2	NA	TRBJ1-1	CASSPRQGGGTEAFF	TGTGCCAGCAGCCCTCGACAGGGAGGAGGGACTGAAGCTTTCTTT
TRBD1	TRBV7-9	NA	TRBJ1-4	CASSLGTGRNEKLFF	TGTGCCAGCAGCTTAGGGACAGGCCGGAATGAAAAACTGTTTTTT
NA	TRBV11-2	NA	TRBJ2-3	CASSLYGGDTTDTQYF	TGTGCCAGCAGCTTATATGGCGGGGATACCACAGATACGCAGTATTTT
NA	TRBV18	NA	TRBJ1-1	CASSPSNSLNTEAFF	TGTGCCAGCTCACCGTCCAACAGTCTCAACACTGAAGCTTTCTTT
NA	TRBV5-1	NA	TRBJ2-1	CASIPGLEVDEQFF	TGCGCCAGCATCCCGGGACTCGAAGTCGATGAGCAGTTCTTC
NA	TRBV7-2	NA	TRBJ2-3	CASSLGNQADTQYF	TGTGCCAGCAGCTTAGGCAACCAGGCAGATACGCAGTATTTT
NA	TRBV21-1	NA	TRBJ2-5	CASSKTRPGDRGNQWETQYF	TGTGCCAGCAGCAAAACTCGCCCGGGGGACAGGGGGAATCAATGGGAGACCCAGTACTTC
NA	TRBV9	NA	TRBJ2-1	CASRSDGEQFF	TGTGCCAGCAGGTCCGACGGGGAGCAGTTCTTC
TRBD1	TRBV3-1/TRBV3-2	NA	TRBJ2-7	CASSQFITGGGEQYF	TGTGCCAGCAGCCAATTTATAACAGGGGGTGGCGAGCAGTACTTC
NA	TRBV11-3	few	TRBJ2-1	CASSLSGYNEQFF	TGTGCCAGCAGCCTAAGCGGGTACAATGAGCAGTTCTTC
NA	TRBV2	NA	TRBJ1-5	CASSAQGYQPQHF	TGTGCCAGCAGTGCCCAGGGGTATCAGCCCCAGCATTTT
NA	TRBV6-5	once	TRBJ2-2	CASSWSGNTGELFF	TGTGCCAGCAGTTGGTCGGGGAACACCGGGGAGCTGTTTTTT
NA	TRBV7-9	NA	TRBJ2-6	CASSPRGGDSSGANVLTF	TGTGCCAGCAGCCCGAGAGGGGGTGACAGCTCTGGGGCCAACGTCCTGACTTTC
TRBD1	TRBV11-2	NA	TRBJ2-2	CASSLERTGATGELFF	TGTGCCAGCAGCCTCGAAAGGACAGGGGCCACCGGGGAGCTGTTTTTT